This is a list of T cell receptor beta chains from one sample in a study of regulatory T cells in long-lasting Graves disease. Via MiXCR, TCRdb re-called the multiplex PCR reads, giving one row per CDR3 protein. The sample has approximately 400,000 distinct CDR3 sequences, around 14% seen once. These records were also assigned to another study, of T cells in Graves' hyperthyroidism and ophthalmopathy.

Material: peripheral blood mononuclear cells (PBMCs), obtained at new diagnosis, from a patient treated with antithyroid drugs. The receptors here all came from a woman aged 25 to 39 with Graves disease. CDR3s include the opening cysteine and the closing phenylalanine or tryptophan. The order of the fields is clone size, D gene, J gene, V gene, CDR3 DNA, CDR3 protein. The D gene is left open where the match is weak. The listing skips clone size in some rows; elsewhere it reads once, few, many or a size class.

few	TRBD2	TRBJ2-1	TRBV9	TGTGCCAGCAGCGTAGAAGGCGGGAGCTACAATGAGCAGTTCTTC	CASSVEGGSYNEQFF
NA	NA	TRBJ2-3	TRBV11-2	TGTGCCAGCAGCTTAGCGCGACCGGGACGGCCCACAGATACGCAGTATTTT	CASSLARPGRPTDTQYF
NA	TRBD2	TRBJ2-2	TRBV24-1	TGTGCCACCAGTGTGAGGAGCGGGAGAAACACCGGGGAGCTGTTTTTT	CATSVRSGRNTGELFF
many	TRBD1	TRBJ1-1	TRBV28	TGTGCCAGCAGTTTAGGACAGGGGACAGTACCCAACACTGAAGCTTTCTTT	CASSLGQGTVPNTEAFF
many	TRBD1	TRBJ2-7	TRBV5-6	TGTGCCAGCAGCCTATGGACAGGGGGATACGAGCAGTACTTC	CASSLWTGGYEQYF
few	NA	TRBJ1-2	TRBV4-1	TGCGCCAGCAGCCCCCTCCCGGCCAGTTCGTATGGCTACACCTTC	CASSPLPASSYGYTF
many	NA	TRBJ2-1	TRBV2	TGTGCCAGCCAGGTCGGACGCGGATCCTACAATGAGCAGTTCTTC	CASQVGRGSYNEQFF
few	NA	TRBJ1-1	TRBV12-3/TRBV12-4	TGTGCCAGCACCTTCGGTATGAACACTGAAGCTTTCTTT	CASTFGMNTEAFF
many	TRBD2	TRBJ2-1	TRBV27	TGTGCCAGCAGGTTAGGGGGACTAGCGGGAGGTGAGCAGTTCTTC	CASRLGGLAGGEQFF
few	NA	TRBJ1-1	TRBV25-1	TGTGCCAGCAGTAGCACAGGGAGGGTCACTGAAGCTTTCTTT	CASSSTGRVTEAFF
NA	NA	TRBJ1-5	TRBV14	TGTGCCAGCAGCCAAGGGGGAGGATTCGGTCAGCCCCAGCATTTT	CASSQGGGFGQPQHF
NA	TRBD1	TRBJ1-2	TRBV29-1	TGCAGCGCGGACAGGGGCAATGATGGCTACACCTTC	CSADRGNDGYTF
many	TRBD1	TRBJ2-1	TRBV7-9	TGTGCCAGCAGCGGTTGGACAGGAGTTTCCTACAATGAGCAGTTCTTC	CASSGWTGVSYNEQFF
NA	TRBD1	TRBJ1-4	TRBV4-2	TGTGCCAGCAGCTCCCGGGACAGGGGAAGTGAAAAACTGTTTTTT	CASSSRDRGSEKLFF
many	NA	TRBJ1-5	TRBV20-1	TGCAGTGCCCAGGTAGGGTCGGGTCAGCCCCAGCATTTT	CSAQVGSGQPQHF
many	TRBD2	TRBJ2-1	TRBV5-1	TGCGCCAGCAGAGGGCCCCTAGCGGGACCCGACTCCTACAATGAGCAGTTCTTC	CASRGPLAGPDSYNEQFF
few	NA	TRBJ1-1	TRBV4-1	TGCGCCAGCAGCCAAGTTTCGACACCGGCAAAAGCTTTCTTT	CASSQVSTPAKAFF
NA	TRBD2	TRBJ2-1	TRBV15	TGTGCCACCAGCAGCAATCAGGCCGGGACTAGTTATAAGCAAACGTTC	CATSSNQAGTSYKQTF
NA	TRBD2	TRBJ2-1	TRBV2	TGTGCCGCAGGCGGGAGGGGTACCCCGTTCTTC	CAAGGRGTPFF
few	NA	TRBJ1-4	TRBV18	TGTGCCAGCTCACTGGGGGCGAATGAAAAACTGTTTTTT	CASSLGANEKLFF
NA	NA	TRBJ1-6	TRBV4-1	TGCGCCAGCAGCCCCGCGGGGAGGGGTAATTCACCCCTCCACTTT	CASSPAGRGNSPLHF
many	TRBD1	TRBJ2-2	TRBV18	TGTGCCAGCTCACCTCGGAGAGGGGGCGACACCGGGGAGCTGTTTTTT	CASSPRRGGDTGELFF
NA	TRBD2	TRBJ2-1	TRBV3-1	TGTGCCAGCAGCCGGGACTACTACAATGAGCAGTTCTTC	CASSRDYYNEQFF
NA	NA	TRBJ1-5	TRBV5-5	TGTGCCAGCAGCTTGGTTCAGGGGATTAGCAATCAGCCCCAGCATTTT	CASSLVQGISNQPQHF
NA	TRBD2	TRBJ2-3	TRBV5-1	TGCGCCAGCAGCTTGGCAGGACTAGCGGGGCGCACAGATACGCAGTATTTT	CASSLAGLAGRTDTQYF
many	NA	TRBJ1-1	TRBV24-1	TGTGCCACCAGTGCGGCCGGGAGGAACACTGAAGCTTTCTTT	CATSAAGRNTEAFF
many	TRBD1	TRBJ1-3	TRBV28	TGTGCCAGCAGTCCCGGGACAGGGTTTATTCGCTCTGGAAACACCATATATTTT	CASSPGTGFIRSGNTIYF
few	NA	TRBJ2-1	TRBV3-1	TGTGCCAGCAGTAGACTGGGACATATCTCCTACAATGAGCAGTTCTTC	CASSRLGHISYNEQFF
few	NA	TRBJ1-4	TRBV9	TGTGCCAGCAGCGTAGAACCCTCGGACCTCAATGAAAAACTGTTTTTT	CASSVEPSDLNEKLFF
few	NA	TRBJ1-2	TRBV29-1	TGCAGCATCCCCGGGGCCATCTACACCTTC	CSIPGAIYTF
NA	NA	TRBJ2-3	TRBV6-5	TGTGCCAGCAGTTACTCGGGACCATCTAGCACAGATACGCAGTATTTT	CASSYSGPSSTDTQYF
many	NA	TRBJ1-1	TRBV6-5	TGTGCCAGCAGTTACCCCCTGAATGGAGTGGAAGCTTTCTTT	CASSYPLNGVEAFF
many	NA	TRBJ2-7	TRBV2	TGTGCCAGCGCCCCACAGGGCTACGAGCAGTACTTC	CASAPQGYEQYF
few	NA	TRBJ2-5	TRBV6-1	TGTGCCAGCAGCCGGGCGGATGAGACCCAGTACTTC	CASSRADETQYF
NA	NA	TRBJ2-7	TRBV29-1	TGCAGCGTTTTGGACAAGATTAGGTACTTC	CSVLDKIRYF
many	NA	TRBJ2-3	TRBV7-2	TGTGCCAGCACCCCCCCCGGGGGTCGACTAGTGCCCTTCAGTTTT	CASTPPGGRLVPFSF
many	TRBD2	TRBJ2-5	TRBV7-9	TGTGCCAGCAGCCCGACGCTTGGACTAGCGGGAGGCGGTGAGACCCAGTACTTC	CASSPTLGLAGGGETQYF
NA	TRBD2	TRBJ2-7	TRBV4-1	TGCGCCAGCAGCCGTAGCGGGAGCTCCACCTACGAGCAGTACTTC	CASSRSGSSTYEQYF
NA	TRBD2	TRBJ2-5	TRBV19	TGTGCCAGTAGTTGGACTAGCGGGAGGGTTGAAGAGACCCAGTACTTC	CASSWTSGRVEETQYF
many	NA	TRBJ1-6	TRBV12-3/TRBV12-4	TGTGCCAGCAGTTTTGGTGGATTCAGTTCACCCCTCCACTTT	CASSFGGFSSPLHF
NA	NA	TRBJ2-4	TRBV19	TGTGCCAGTAGTATAGGGACACCCAAACGCATTCAGTACTTC	CASSIGTPKRIQYF
few	TRBD1	TRBJ2-1	TRBV4-2	TGTGCCAGCAGTTCCGGGACAGCCAGCTCCTACAATGAGCAGTTCTTC	CASSSGTASSYNEQFF
many	TRBD1	TRBJ2-7	TRBV2	TGTGCCAGCAGATCCACCCGACAGGGGCCATCCTACGAGCAGTACTTC	CASRSTRQGPSYEQYF
NA	TRBD1	TRBJ1-2	TRBV29-1	TGCAGCGTTGGGGGGGGACAGGGCCTAGCTAACTATGGCTACACCTTC	CSVGGGQGLANYGYTF